This T cell receptor beta chain is drawn from a study of T-cell reconstitution after alpha-beta-depleted transplantation in children. Preparation of the TCRbeta library was carried out with unique molecular identifiers. TCRdb redid the calling of the PCR reads with MiXCR, one entry per CDR3 protein. The table records over 200,000 distinct CDR3 sequences, under 8.5% of them present only once. With regard to this clonotype: Antigen unknown.

Study observations and caveats: There were reportedly several hundred expanded graft clones from which alpha-beta T cells came about two months after transplant.

V shed 0 bases and J 4 bases; nucleotides not matched to a gene: 7. Germline V CDR1 and CDR2: SQVTM, ANQGSEA. The CDR3 totals 15 residues. The chain links TRBV29-1 to TRBJ2-5; 8 nucleotides agree with TRBD1. This TCR was sampled from a male patient between 2 and 10 years old who had a stem cell transplant for acute myeloid leukemia, so the T cells may come from the graft donor. This specimen was PBMCs, mostly from graft donor cells, taken 360 days after TCRalphabeta/CD19-depleted stem cell transplant. The CDR3 coding sequence is TGCAGCGTTGAAGATCTCAGCAGGGGGCGAGAGACCCAGTACTTC. Amino acids: CSVEDLSRGRETQYF.